The clone carrying this T cell receptor (beta chain) has just a few counts. Its target is not known. At one end, the junction sequence differs from germline, possibly due to a read error. The length of the CDR3 is 15 residues. CDR1 SGHRS and CDR2 YFSETQ come from the germline V gene. Genomic DNA was the PCR template. A primer set of 30 forward and 13 reverse primers amplified the CDR3. TCRdb re-called the multiplex PCR reads through MiXCR, storing one row per CDR3 protein. The sample has 250,000 or so distinct CDR3 sequences, around 50% seen once; the top ten hold roughly 15%. The data were taken from a study of type 1 and type 2 diabetes patients. Study information: From PBMCs, CD4+ and CD8+ T cells were isolated by magnetic microbeads. Study-wide results and caveats: V and J gene usage correlated at about 0.97 between type 2 diabetes and control samples. Some T1D-only expanded clones might appear in more T2D or control samples. Type 2 diabetes patients had few highly-expanded CD4+ clones, median one.

This chain links TRBV5-1 with TRBJ1-6; unclear D gene. Source material: peripheral blood mononuclear cells (PBMCs). The sequence was obtained from a man younger than 30 with type 2 diabetes. The CDR3 is CASSVRTVLNSPLHF. Written as DNA, the CDR3 is TGTGCCAGCTCAGTACGGACGGTACTTAATTCACCCCTCCACTTT. Full variable domain (remainder filled in from reference TRBV5-1 and TRBJ1-6): KAGVTQTPRYLIKTRGQQVTLSCSPISGHRSVSWYQQTPGQGLQFLFEYFSETQRNKGNFPGRFSGRQFSNSRSEMNVSTLELGDSALYLCASSVRTVLNSPLHFGNGTRLTVT.